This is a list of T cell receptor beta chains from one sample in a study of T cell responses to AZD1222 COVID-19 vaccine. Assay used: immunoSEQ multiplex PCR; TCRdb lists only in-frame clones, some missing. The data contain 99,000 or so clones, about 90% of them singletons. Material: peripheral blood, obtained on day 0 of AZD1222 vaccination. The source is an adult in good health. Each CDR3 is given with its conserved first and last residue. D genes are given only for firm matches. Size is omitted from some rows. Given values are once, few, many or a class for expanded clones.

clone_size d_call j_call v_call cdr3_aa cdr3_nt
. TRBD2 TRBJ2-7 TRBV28 CASTASGRYEQYF TGTGCCAGCACTGCTAGCGGGCGGTACGAGCAGTACTTC
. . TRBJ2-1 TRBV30 CAWCPGTGYNEQFF TGTGCCTGGTGCCCTGGGACTGGTTACAATGAGCAGTTCTTC
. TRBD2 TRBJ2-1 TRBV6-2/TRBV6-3 CASSATLRSSGGAPRFF TGTGCCAGCAGCGCAACCCTCAGGTCTAGCGGGGGGGCCCCGCGGTTCTTC
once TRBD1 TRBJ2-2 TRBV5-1 CASSFGTGTTGELFF TGTGCCAGCAGCTTCGGGACAGGGACGACCGGGGAGCTGTTTTTT
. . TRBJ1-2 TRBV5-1 CASSLDGEVKGYTF TGTGCCAGCAGCTTGGACGGGGAGGTCAAAGGCTACACCTTC
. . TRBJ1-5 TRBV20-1 CSASRGGNQPQHF TGCAGTGCTAGTAGGGGGGGCAATCAGCCCCAGCATTTT
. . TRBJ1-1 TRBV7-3 CASSLNPGNTEAFF TGTGCCAGCAGCTTAAACCCCGGGAACACTGAAGCTTTCTTT
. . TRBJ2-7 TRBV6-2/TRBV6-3 CASSTSGSSYEQYF TGTGCCAGCAGCACCTCCGGGAGCTCCTACGAGCAGTACTTC
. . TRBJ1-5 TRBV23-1 CASSHLGVQGMVRQPQHF TGCGCCAGCAGTCATCTGGGGGTACAGGGAATGGTGAGGCAGCCCCAGCATTTT
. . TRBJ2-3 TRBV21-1 CASSKATAGGADTQYF TGTGCCAGCAGCAAAGCTACGGCAGGGGGCGCAGATACGCAGTATTTT
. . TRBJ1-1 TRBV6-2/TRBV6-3 CASSYLSGRFTAEAFF TGTGCCAGCAGTTATTTATCTGGCAGATTTACCGCTGAAGCTTTCTTT
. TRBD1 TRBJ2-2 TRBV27 CASSLRTGLGKELFF TGTGCCAGCAGTCTCCGGACAGGGCTGGGGAAGGAGCTGTTTTTT
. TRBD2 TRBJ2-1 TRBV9 CASSVVGLAVSEQFF TGTGCCAGCAGCGTAGTGGGACTAGCGGTTAGTGAGCAGTTCTTC
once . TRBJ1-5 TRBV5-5 CASSGSGVGDQPQHF TGTGCCAGCAGCGGGTCTGGGGTGGGGGATCAGCCCCAGCATTTT
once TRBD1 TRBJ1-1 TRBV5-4 CASKNQGGDTEAFF TGTGCCAGCAAGAATCAGGGGGGCGACACTGAAGCTTTCTTT
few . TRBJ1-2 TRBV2 CASSGLGGYTF TGTGCCAGCAGTGGTCTGGGGGGCTACACCTTC
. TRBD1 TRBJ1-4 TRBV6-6 CASSTGEGAGGKLFF TGTGCCAGCAGCACCGGGGAGGGGGCGGGGGGAAAACTGTTTTTT
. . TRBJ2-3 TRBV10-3 CAISGSAFGGTDTQYF TGTGCCATCAGTGGTTCCGCTTTCGGGGGAACAGATACGCAGTATTTT
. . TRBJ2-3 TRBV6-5 CASRAITDTQYF TGTGCCAGTAGAGCAATCACAGATACGCAGTATTTT
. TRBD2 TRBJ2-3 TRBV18 CASSRGTSGRKGLTDTQYF TGTGCCAGCTCACGCGGGACTAGCGGGCGGAAGGGGCTCACAGATACGCAGTATTTT
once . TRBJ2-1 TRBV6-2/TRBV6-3 CASSYSSAYNEQFF TGTGCCAGCAGTTACTCATCGGCCTACAATGAGCAGTTCTTC
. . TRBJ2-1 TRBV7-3 CASSLSLGSYNEQFF TGTGCCAGCAGCTTATCGCTAGGCTCCTACAATGAGCAGTTCTTC
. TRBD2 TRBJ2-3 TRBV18 CASSQPGLAGVTDTQYF TGTGCCAGCTCACAACCGGGACTAGCGGGGGTTACAGATACGCAGTATTTT
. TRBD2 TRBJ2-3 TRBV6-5 CASKIAGGTDTQYF TGTGCCAGCAAAATAGCGGGAGGAACAGATACGCAGTATTTT
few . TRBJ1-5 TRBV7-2 CASSLFSRGRNQPQHF TGTGCCAGCAGCTTATTTTCCAGGGGACGCAATCAGCCCCAGCATTTT
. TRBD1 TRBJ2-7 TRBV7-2 CASRRPGQGYEQYF TGTGCCAGCAGACGACCGGGACAGGGTTACGAGCAGTACTTC
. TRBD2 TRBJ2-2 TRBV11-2 CASRRTSGDTGELFF TGTGCCAGCAGGCGGACTAGCGGGGACACCGGGGAGCTGTTTTTT
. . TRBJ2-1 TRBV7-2 CASSLYSRKDYNEQFF TGTGCCAGCAGCTTATACTCCAGGAAGGATTACAATGAGCAGTTCTTC
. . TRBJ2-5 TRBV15 CATSRDGQGQLLSRETQYF TGTGCCACCAGCAGAGATGGGCAGGGGCAGTTGTTAAGTCGAGAGACCCAGTACTTC
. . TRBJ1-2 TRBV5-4 CASSLSGSRYGYTF TGTGCCAGCAGCTTGAGCGGCAGTCGCTATGGCTACACCTTC
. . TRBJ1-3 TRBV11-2 CASSFDSGNTIYF TGTGCCAGCAGCTTTGACTCTGGAAACACCATATATTTT
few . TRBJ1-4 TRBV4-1 CASSQEFGRLANEKLFF TGCGCCAGCAGCCAAGAATTCGGTCGTCTAGCTAATGAAAAACTGTTTTTT
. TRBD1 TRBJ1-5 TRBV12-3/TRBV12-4 CASNRGNQPQHF TGTGCCAGCAACAGGGGGAATCAGCCCCAGCATTTT
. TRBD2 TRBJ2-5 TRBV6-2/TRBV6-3 CASSSLRLAEETQYF TGTGCCAGCAGCTCACTCCGGCTAGCGGAAGAGACCCAGTACTTC
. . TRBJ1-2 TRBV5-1 CASSSMRTGRSDGYTF TGTGCCAGCAGCTCAATGCGGACGGGGCGATCTGATGGCTACACCTTC
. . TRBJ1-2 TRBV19 CASSPSRLGYTF TGTGCCAGTAGTCCCAGTCGGCTGGGCTACACCTTC
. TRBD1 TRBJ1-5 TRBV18 CASSSGQLKNQPQHF TGTGCCAGCTCCTCGGGACAGCTTAAGAATCAGCCCCAGCATTTT
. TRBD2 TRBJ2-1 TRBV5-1 CASSLPTSGYNEQFF TGCGCCAGCAGCCTCCCGACTAGCGGATACAATGAGCAGTTCTTC
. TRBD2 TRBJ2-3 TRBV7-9 CASSTGLAGGREGTDTQYF TGTGCCAGCAGCACCGGACTAGCGGGAGGGCGGGAAGGCACAGATACGCAGTATTTT
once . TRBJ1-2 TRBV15 CATSRDSPQNYGYTF TGTGCCACCAGCAGAGATAGTCCCCAGAACTATGGCTACACCTTC
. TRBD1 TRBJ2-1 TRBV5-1 CASSLRGQGAYEQFF TGTGCCAGCAGCTTGAGGGGACAGGGGGCCTATGAGCAGTTCTTC
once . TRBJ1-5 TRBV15 CATSRDYSMSVNQPQHF TGTGCCACCAGCAGAGACTATTCGATGTCCGTCAATCAGCCCCAGCATTTT
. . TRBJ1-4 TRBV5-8 CASSLGVFNEKLFF TGTGCCAGCAGCTTGGGGGTCTTTAATGAAAAACTGTTTTTT
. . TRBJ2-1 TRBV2 CASSDGDNEQFF TGTGCCAGCAGTGATGGTGACAATGAGCAGTTCTTC
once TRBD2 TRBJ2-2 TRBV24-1 CATSDLASGTPNTGELFF TGTGCCACCAGTGATTTGGCTAGCGGGACCCCGAACACCGGGGAGCTGTTTTTT
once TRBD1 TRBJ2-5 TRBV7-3 CASSLSGQGRETQYF TGTGCCAGCAGCTTAAGCGGACAGGGAAGGGAGACCCAGTACTTC
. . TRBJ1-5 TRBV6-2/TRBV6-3 CASSYSFRGGNQPQHF TGTGCCAGCAGTTACTCGTTCAGGGGAGGGAATCAGCCCCAGCATTTT
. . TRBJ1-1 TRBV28 CASSLGGSPLGTEAFF TGTGCCAGCAGTTTAGGGGGGTCGCCCCTCGGGACTGAAGCTTTCTTT
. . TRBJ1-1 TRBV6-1 CASRDFIWGTEAFF TGTGCCAGCAGAGACTTTATTTGGGGCACTGAAGCTTTCTTT
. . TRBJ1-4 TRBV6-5 CASSGDRTEKLFF TGTGCCAGCTCCGGAGATCGGACGGAAAAACTGTTTTTT
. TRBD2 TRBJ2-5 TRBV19 CASSMLAGGRETQYF TGTGCCAGTAGTATGTTAGCGGGAGGGAGGGAGACCCAGTACTTC
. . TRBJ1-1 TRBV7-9 CASSLRGDAFF TGTGCCAGCAGCTTAAGGGGGGACGCTTTCTTT
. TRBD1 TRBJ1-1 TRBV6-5 CASSIYQGARTEAFF TGTGCCAGCAGTATATACCAGGGGGCGCGGACTGAAGCTTTCTTT
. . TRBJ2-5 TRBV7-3 CASSLRGRESAETQYF TGTGCCAGCAGCTTAAGGGGGCGGGAGTCCGCGGAGACCCAGTACTTC
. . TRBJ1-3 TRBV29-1 CSVVTGASGNTIYF TGCAGCGTTGTTACAGGCGCCTCTGGAAACACCATATATTTT
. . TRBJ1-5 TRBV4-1 CASSSGPTSNQPQHF TGCGCCAGCAGCAGTGGTCCGACCAGCAATCAGCCCCAGCATTTT
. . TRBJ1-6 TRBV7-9 CASSFPPAHSPLHF TGTGCCAGCAGCTTTCCGCCCGCCCATTCACCCCTCCACTTT
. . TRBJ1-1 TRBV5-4 CASRRSAGNTEAFF TGTGCCAGCAGAAGGTCGGCAGGGAACACTGAAGCTTTCTTT
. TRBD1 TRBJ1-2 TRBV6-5 CASKPTGAYGYTF TGTGCCAGCAAACCCACAGGGGCCTATGGCTACACCTTC